This TCR gamma chain was recorded in a study of γδ T cells in repeated Plasmodium falciparum infection. Background on the study: Samples were taken at baseline, before some infections, and 21 days after each.

TCRdb re-called the multiplex PCR reads with CATT. The data show tens of thousands of gamma-chain clones, about 2.9% seen once. The CDR3 is 13 residues long. The V gene's germline CDR1 is VENAVY and CDR2 YDSYNSRV. Bulk repertoires came from Vgamma9/Vdelta2+ or Vdelta2-negative gammadelta T cells flow-sorted from PBMC. This clone was seen many times. As yet, its antigen is unknown. A read error is the likely source, as a far larger clone sits one nucleotide away. The same CDR3 also results from other DNA sequences found in this sample. Findings and caveats of the study: Repeated controlled infections reportedly drove waves of new clonotype selection in Vdelta2-negative, mostly Vdelta1+, gammadelta repertoires.

The sample comprised gamma-delta T cells from blood. The sequence came from a pool of human donors (malaria-infected and uninfected, not separated). The chain links TRGV8 to TRGJ1 or TRGJ2. The CDR3 here is CATWDFSYYKKLF. In nucleotides, the CDR3 is TGTGCCACCTGGGATTTCTCTTATTATAAGAAGCTCTTT.